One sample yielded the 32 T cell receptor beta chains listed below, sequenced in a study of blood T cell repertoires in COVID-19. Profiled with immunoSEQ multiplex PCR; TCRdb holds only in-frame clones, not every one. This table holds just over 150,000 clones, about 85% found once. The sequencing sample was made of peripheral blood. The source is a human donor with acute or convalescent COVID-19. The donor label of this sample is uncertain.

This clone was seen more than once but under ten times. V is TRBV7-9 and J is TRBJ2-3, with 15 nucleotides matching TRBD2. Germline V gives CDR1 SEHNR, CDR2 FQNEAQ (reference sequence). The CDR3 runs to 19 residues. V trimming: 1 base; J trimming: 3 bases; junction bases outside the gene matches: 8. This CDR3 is CASSLGDGTSGGLTDTQYF. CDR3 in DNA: TGTGCCAGCAGCTTAGGGGACGGGACTAGCGGGGGGCTAACAGATACGCAGTATTTT.

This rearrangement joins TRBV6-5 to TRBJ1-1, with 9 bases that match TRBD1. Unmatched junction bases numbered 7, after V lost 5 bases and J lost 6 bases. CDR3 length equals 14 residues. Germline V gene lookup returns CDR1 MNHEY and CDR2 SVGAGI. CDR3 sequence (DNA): TGTGCCAGCAGTCGGGACAGGGATAGGGCTGAAGCTTTCTTT. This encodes CASSRDRDRAEAFF.

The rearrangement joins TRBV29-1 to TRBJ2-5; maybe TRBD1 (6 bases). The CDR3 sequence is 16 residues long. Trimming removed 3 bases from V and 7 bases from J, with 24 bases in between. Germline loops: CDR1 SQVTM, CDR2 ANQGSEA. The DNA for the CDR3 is TGCAGCGTTGATCCAGGGGTTGAGGGACGTCGGCGGACCCAGTACTTC. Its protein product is CSVDPGVEGRRRTQYF.

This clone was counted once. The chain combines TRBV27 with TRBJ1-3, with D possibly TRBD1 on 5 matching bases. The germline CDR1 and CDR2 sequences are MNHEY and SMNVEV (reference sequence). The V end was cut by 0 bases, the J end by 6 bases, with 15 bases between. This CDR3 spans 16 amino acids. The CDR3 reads CASSLSSNRGVNTIYF. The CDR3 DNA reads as TGTGCCAGCAGTTTATCGTCTAACCGGGGGGTAAACACCATATATTTT.

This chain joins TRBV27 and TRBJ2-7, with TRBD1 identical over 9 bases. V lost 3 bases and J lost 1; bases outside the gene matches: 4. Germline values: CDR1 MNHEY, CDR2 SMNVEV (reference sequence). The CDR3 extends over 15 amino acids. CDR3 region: CASSFGTGRSYEQYF. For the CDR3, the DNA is TGTGCCAGCAGTTTCGGGACAGGGAGGTCCTACGAGCAGTACTTC.

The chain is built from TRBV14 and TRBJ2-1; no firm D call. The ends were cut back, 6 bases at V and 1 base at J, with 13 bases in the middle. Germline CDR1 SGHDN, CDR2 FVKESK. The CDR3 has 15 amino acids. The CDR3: CASSLSPASYNEQFF. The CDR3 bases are TGTGCCAGCAGTCTTAGTCCTGCTTCCTACAATGAGCAGTTCTTC. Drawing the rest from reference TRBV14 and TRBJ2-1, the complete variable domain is EAGVTQFPSHSVIEKGQTVTLRCDPISGHDNLYWYRRVMGKEIKFLLHFVKESKQDESGMPNNRFLAERTGGTYSTLKVQPAELEDSGVYFCASSLSPASYNEQFFGPGTRLTVL.

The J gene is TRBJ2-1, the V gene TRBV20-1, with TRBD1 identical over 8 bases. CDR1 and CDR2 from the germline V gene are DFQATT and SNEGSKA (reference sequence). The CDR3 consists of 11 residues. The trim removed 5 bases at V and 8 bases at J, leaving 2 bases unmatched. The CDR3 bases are TGCAGTGCTGACAGGGGCGATGAGCAGTTCTTC. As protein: CSADRGDEQFF.

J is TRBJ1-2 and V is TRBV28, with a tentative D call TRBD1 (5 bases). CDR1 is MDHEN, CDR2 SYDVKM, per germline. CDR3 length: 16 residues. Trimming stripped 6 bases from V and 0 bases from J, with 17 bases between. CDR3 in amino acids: CASSGARGDPNYGYTF. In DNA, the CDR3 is TGTGCCAGCAGCGGTGCTCGGGGGGATCCTAACTATGGCTACACCTTC.

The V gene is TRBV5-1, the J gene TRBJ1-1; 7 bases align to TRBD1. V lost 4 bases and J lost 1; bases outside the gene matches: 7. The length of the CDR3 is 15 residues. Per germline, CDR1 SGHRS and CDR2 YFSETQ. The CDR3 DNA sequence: TGCGCCAGCAGCCTCTCAGGGGGGACGAACACTGAAGCTTTCTTT. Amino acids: CASSLSGGTNTEAFF.

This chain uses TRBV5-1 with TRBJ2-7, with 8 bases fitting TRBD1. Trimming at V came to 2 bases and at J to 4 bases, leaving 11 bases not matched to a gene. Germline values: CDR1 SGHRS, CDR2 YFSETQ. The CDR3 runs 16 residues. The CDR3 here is CASSFYGTGKKYEQYF. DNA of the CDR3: TGCGCCAGCAGCTTTTACGGGACAGGAAAGAAGTACGAGCAGTACTTC.

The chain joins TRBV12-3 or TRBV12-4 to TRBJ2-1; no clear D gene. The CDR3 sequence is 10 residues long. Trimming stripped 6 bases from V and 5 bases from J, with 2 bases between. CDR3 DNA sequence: TGTGCCAGCAGCAACAATGAGCAGTTCTTC. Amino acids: CASSNNEQFF.

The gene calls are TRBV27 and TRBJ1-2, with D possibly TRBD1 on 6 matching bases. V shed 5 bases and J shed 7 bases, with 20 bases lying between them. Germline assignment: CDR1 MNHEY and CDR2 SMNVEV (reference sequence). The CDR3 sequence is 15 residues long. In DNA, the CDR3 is TGTGCCAGCAGTCCCTGGGACACCCGAAGACCTGGCTACACCTTC. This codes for CASSPWDTRRPGYTF.

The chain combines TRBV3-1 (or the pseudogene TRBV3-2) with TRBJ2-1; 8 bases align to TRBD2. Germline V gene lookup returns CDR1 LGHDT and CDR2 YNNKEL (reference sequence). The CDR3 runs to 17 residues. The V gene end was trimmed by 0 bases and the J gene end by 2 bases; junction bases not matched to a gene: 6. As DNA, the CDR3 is TGTGCCAGCAGCCAAGAACGCGGGGGGCGTCCCTACAATGAGCAGTTCTTC. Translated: CASSQERGGRPYNEQFF.

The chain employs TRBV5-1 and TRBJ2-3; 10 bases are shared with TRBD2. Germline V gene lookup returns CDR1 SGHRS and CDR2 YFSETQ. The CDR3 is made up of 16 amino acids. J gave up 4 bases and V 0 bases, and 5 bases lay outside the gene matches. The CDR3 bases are TGCGCCAGCAGCTTGGAGTCTAGCGGGGGCGCAGATACGCAGTATTTT. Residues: CASSLESSGGADTQYF. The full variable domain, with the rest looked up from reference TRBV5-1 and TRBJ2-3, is KAGVTQTPRYLIKTRGQQVTLSCSPISGHRSVSWYQQTPGQGLQFLFEYFSETQRNKGNFPGRFSGRQFSNSRSEMNVSTLELGDSALYLCASSLESSGGADTQYFGPGTRLTVL.

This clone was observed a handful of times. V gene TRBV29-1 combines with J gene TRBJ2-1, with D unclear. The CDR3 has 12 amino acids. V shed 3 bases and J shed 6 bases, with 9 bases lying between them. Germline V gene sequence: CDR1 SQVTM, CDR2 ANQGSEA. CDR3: CSVDYTPNEQFF. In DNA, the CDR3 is TGCAGCGTTGATTACACCCCCAATGAGCAGTTCTTC.

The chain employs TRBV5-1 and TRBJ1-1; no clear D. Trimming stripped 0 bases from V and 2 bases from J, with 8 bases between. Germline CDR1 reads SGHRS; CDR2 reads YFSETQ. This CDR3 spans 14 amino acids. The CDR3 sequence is CASSLERGNTEAFF. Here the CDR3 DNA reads TGCGCCAGCAGCTTGGAGAGAGGTAACACTGAAGCTTTCTTT.

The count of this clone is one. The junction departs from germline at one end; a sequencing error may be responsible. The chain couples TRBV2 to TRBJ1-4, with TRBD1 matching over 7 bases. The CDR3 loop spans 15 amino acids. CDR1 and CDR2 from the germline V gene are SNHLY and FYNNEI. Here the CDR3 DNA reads TGTGCCAGCAGGGAAAGACAGGGAACTAATGAAAAGCTGTTTTTT. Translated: CASRERQGTNEKLFF.

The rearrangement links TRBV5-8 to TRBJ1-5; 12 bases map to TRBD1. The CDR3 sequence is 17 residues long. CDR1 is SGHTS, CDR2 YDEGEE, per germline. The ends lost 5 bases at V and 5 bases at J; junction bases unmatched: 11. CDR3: CASSSLGTGGNDQPQHF. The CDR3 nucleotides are TGTGCCAGCAGTTCTCTAGGGACAGGGGGCAATGATCAGCCCCAGCATTTT.

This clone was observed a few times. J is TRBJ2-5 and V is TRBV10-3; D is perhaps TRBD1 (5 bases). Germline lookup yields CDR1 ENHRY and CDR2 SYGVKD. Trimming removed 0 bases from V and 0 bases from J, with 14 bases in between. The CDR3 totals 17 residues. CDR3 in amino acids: CAISESSQGLYQETQYF. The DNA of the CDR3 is TGTGCCATCAGTGAGTCATCCCAGGGCCTGTACCAAGAGACCCAGTACTTC.

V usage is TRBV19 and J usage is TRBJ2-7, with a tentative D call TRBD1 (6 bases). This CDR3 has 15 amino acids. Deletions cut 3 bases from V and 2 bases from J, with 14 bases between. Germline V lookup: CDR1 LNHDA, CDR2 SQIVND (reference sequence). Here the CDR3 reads CASSMGQGIPYEQYF. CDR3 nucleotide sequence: TGTGCCAGTAGTATGGGCCAGGGGATACCCTACGAGCAGTACTTC.

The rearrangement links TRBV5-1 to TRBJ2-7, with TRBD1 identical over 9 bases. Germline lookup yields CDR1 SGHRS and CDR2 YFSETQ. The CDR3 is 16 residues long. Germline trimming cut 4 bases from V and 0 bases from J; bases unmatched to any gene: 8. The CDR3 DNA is TGCGCCAGCAGCCCCGGACAGGGGTCGAGCTCCTACGAGCAGTACTTC. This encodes CASSPGQGSSSYEQYF.

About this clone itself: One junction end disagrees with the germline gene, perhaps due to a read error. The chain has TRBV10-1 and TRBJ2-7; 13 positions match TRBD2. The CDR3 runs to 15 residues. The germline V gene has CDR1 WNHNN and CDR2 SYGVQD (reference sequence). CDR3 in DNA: TGCGCCAGCAGTGACGGGGGACTAGCGGGGATACGAAAAATATTC. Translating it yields CASSDGGLAGIRKIF.

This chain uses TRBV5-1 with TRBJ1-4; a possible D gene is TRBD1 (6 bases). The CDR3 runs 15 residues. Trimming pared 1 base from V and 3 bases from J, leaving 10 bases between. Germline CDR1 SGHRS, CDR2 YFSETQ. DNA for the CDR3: TGCGCCAGCAGCTTGTTGGGGGCGGCTAATGAAAAACTGTTTTTT. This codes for CASSLLGAANEKLFF.

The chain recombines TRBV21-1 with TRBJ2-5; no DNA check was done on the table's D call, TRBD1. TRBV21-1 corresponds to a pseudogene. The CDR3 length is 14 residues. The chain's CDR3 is CASSTTDKGETQYF. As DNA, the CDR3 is TGTGCCAGCAGCACCACGGACAAAGGAGAGACCCAGTACTTC.

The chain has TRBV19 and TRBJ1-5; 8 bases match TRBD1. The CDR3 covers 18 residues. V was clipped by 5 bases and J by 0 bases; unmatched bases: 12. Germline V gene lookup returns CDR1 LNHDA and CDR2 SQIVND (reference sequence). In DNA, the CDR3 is TGTGCCAGTAGTTCCGGCAGGGGGCGAGGGAATAGCAATCAGCCCCAGCATTTT. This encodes CASSSGRGRGNSNQPQHF.

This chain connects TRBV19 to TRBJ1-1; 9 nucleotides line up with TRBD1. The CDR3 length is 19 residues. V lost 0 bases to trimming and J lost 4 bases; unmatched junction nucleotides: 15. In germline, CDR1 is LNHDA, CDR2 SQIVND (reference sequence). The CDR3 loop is CASSIDQAYGTGWSTEAFF. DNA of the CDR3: TGTGCCAGTAGTATAGATCAGGCTTACGGGACAGGGTGGAGCACTGAAGCTTTCTTT.

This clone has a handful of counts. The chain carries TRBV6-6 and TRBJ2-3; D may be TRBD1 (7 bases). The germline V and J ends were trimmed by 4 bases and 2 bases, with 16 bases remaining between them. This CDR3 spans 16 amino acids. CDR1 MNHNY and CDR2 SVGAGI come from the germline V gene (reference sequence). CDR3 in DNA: TGTGCCAGCAGTTTGAGGAGGGGACAGCTCACAGATACGCAGTATTTT. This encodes CASSLRRGQLTDTQYF.

CDR3 loop: CASRPTSGGARTGELFF. The CDR3 nucleotides are TGTGCCAGCAGGCCCACTAGCGGGGGGGCGCGAACCGGGGAGCTGTTTTTT. V and J are TRBV27 and TRBJ2-2; 13 nucleotides align to TRBD2. V dropped 6 bases and J dropped 5; count of bases not matched to a gene: 9. Germline CDR1 MNHEY, CDR2 SMNVEV (reference sequence). The CDR3 consists of 17 residues.

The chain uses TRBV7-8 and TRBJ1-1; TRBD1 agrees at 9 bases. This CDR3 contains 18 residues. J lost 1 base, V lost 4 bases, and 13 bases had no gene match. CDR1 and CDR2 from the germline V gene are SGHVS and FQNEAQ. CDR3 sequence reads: CASSSSVDRGTANTEAFF. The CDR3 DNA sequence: TGTGCCAGCAGCTCTTCCGTCGACAGGGGGACAGCGAACACTGAAGCTTTCTTT.

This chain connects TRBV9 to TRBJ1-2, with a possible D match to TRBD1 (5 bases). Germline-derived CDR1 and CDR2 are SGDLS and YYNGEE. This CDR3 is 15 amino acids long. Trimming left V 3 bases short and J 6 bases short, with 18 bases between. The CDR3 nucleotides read TGTGCCAGCAGCGGCAGGGCTTTCGGCGTTGATGGCTACACCTTC. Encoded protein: CASSGRAFGVDGYTF.

This CDR3 is CASSFGETGRGTEAFF. CDR3 DNA sequence: TGTGCCAGCAGCTTTGGGGAAACAGGGAGGGGGACTGAAGCTTTCTTT. The chain links TRBV7-3 to TRBJ1-1; the D gene is possibly TRBD1 (6 bases). Trimming left V 3 bases short and J 5 bases short, with 19 bases between. CDR1 is SGHTA and CDR2 is FQGTGA in the germline V gene. This CDR3 has 16 amino acids.

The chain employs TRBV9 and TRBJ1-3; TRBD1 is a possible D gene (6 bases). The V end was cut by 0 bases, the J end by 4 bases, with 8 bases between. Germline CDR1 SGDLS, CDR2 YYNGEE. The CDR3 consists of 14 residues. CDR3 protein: CASSVAGVGNTIYF. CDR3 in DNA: TGTGCCAGCAGCGTAGCAGGGGTGGGAAACACCATATATTTT.